This passage covers 27 T cell receptor beta chains from one sample sequenced in a study of cytomegalovirus exposure and HLA in healthy donors. The PCR contained 60 Vbeta and 13 Jbeta primers. The assay was immunoSEQ multiplex PCR, and TCRdb's table has in-frame clones only and misses some. In the table there are roughly 110,000 clones, roughly 80% of which are singletons. Sequencing used PBMCs. These receptors all stem from a young man in good health and CMV-seropositive.

Comments on this clone: The sample holds other DNA sequences that translate to the same CDR3. The chain is built from TRBV5-1 and TRBJ2-5, with D perhaps TRBD1 (6 bases). CDR3 length: 14 amino acids. Looked up from germline, CDR1 is SGHRS and CDR2 is YFSETQ. The ends were cut back, 5 bases at V and 1 base at J, with 12 bases in the middle. The CDR3 region has the DNA TGCGCCAGCAGTACTAGGACAGTCCAAGAGACCCAGTACTTC. This gives the protein CASSTRTVQETQYF.

V gene TRBV5-6 combines with J gene TRBJ2-1; 9 nucleotides match TRBD2. V trimming: 4 bases; J trimming: 2 bases; junction bases outside the gene matches: 7. CDR3 length equals 16 residues. Germline V gene data show CDR1 as SGHDT and CDR2 as YYEEEE. The DNA for the CDR3 is TGTGCCAGCAGCGGTCGTAGGACTAGCGCCTACAATGAGCAGTTCTTC. Translating it yields CASSGRRTSAYNEQFF. Combining the CDR3 with reference TRBV5-6 and TRBJ2-1 gives the whole variable domain DAGVTQSPTHLIKTRGQQVTLRCSPKSGHDTVSWYQQALGQGPQFIFQYYEEEERQRGNFPDRFSGHQFPNYSSELNVNALLLGDSALYLCASSGRRTSAYNEQFFGPGTRLTVL.

CDR3 DNA: TGTGCCAGCAGTCTCCTTGGACAGCCGAACATTCAGTACTTC. Translation: CASSLLGQPNIQYF. This chain joins TRBV6-5 and TRBJ2-4, with D perhaps matching TRBD1 (6 bases). V was trimmed by 5 bases and J by 7 bases, leaving 15 bases between them. The CDR3 has 14 amino acids. CDR1 is MNHEY and CDR2 is SVGAGI in the germline V gene.

The V call is TRBV18, the J call TRBJ2-7; D is unclear. Germline V gene lookup returns CDR1 KGHSH and CDR2 LQKENI. Deletions cut 3 bases from V and 8 bases from J, with 5 bases between. This CDR3 has 10 residues. The CDR3 region is CASSPFKQYF. CDR3 DNA sequence: TGTGCCAGCTCACCTTTCAAGCAGTACTTC.

V and J are TRBV5-4 and TRBJ1-2; 7 positions agree with TRBD1. V trimming: 4 bases; J trimming: 3 bases; junction bases outside the gene matches: 12. Germline V lookup: CDR1 SGHNT, CDR2 YYREEE (reference sequence). This CDR3 has 16 amino acids. CDR3 nucleotide sequence: TGTGCCAGCAGCCTTGATCCGGGACAGCCTCACTATGGCTACACCTTC. It is translated as CASSLDPGQPHYGYTF.

This sequence joins TRBV29-1 and TRBJ1-2; 8 positions agree with TRBD1. The CDR3 sequence is 18 residues long. The V and J ends lost 3 bases and 5 bases, in that order; junction bases with no gene match: 20. Germline V gives CDR1 SQVTM, CDR2 ANQGSEA. The CDR3 loop is CSVDKQGGAIGLQYGYTF. In DNA form, the CDR3 reads TGCAGCGTTGATAAACAGGGGGGGGCAATAGGACTACAGTATGGCTACACCTTC.

This clone was observed a few times. This chain links TRBV12-5 with TRBJ1-1; 9 positions match TRBD1. Germline V gene sequence: CDR1 LGHNT, CDR2 FRNRAP. V dropped 0 bases and J dropped 1; count of bases not matched to a gene: 12. The CDR3 sequence is 19 residues long. This CDR3 is CASGLVQGANLGRNTEAFF. The CDR3 coding sequence is TGTGCTAGTGGTTTGGTACAGGGGGCAAATTTAGGTAGGAACACTGAAGCTTTCTTT.

The chain has TRBV5-4 and TRBJ2-7, with TRBD1 matching over 9 bases. The CDR3 spans 13 residues. V dropped 4 bases and J dropped 8; count of bases not matched to a gene: 7. In germline, CDR1 is SGHNT, CDR2 YYREEE (reference sequence). Written as DNA, the CDR3 is TGTGCCAGCAGCAGGGACAGGGTAGACCAGCAGTACTTC. Protein: CASSRDRVDQQYF. The variable domain in full, completed from reference TRBV5-4 and TRBJ2-7, reads ETGVTQSPTHLIKTRGQQVTLRCSSQSGHNTVSWYQQALGQGPQFIFQYYREEENGRGNFPPRFSGLQFPNYSSELNVNALELDDSALYLCASSRDRVDQQYFGPGTRLTVT.

This clone was picked up one time. At one end the junction does not follow the germline gene, possibly because of a read error. The chain combines TRBV7-9 with TRBJ1-3; TRBD1 is a possible D gene (6 bases). This CDR3 is built from 16 residues. From germline, CDR1 is SEHNR and CDR2 FQNEAQ (reference sequence). The CDR3 reads CSSSLPGAGAGNTIYF. The CDR3 bases are TGTTCCAGCAGCCTACCTGGGGCAGGGGCTGGAAACACCATATATTTT.

V gene TRBV11-3 combines with J gene TRBJ2-2; 7 bases fit TRBD2. The CDR3 runs to 14 residues. Germline trimming cut 8 bases from V and 4 bases from J; bases unmatched to any gene: 7. Germline CDR1 is SGHNT and CDR2 is YENEEA. The CDR3 DNA follows: TGTGCCAGCGGCCGGGGAGGGTTCACCGGGGAGCTGTTTTTT. This codes for CASGRGGFTGELFF.

This chain connects TRBV27 to TRBJ2-7, with a possible D match to TRBD1 (5 bases). Germline CDR1 reads MNHEY; CDR2 reads SMNVEV (reference sequence). Trimming took 4 bases from V and 1 from J, leaving 11 bases between them. There are 14 residues in the CDR3. CDR3 sequence (DNA): TGTGCCAGCAGTTCCAGGGCCGGATCCTACGAGCAGTACTTC. This translates into CASSSRAGSYEQYF.

This chain joins TRBV10-3 and TRBJ2-5, with TRBD1 matching over 7 bases. V shed 3 bases, J shed 2 bases, and the junction held 9 bases outside the gene matches. CDR1 is ENHRY, CDR2 SYGVKD, per germline. The CDR3 runs 16 residues. Here the CDR3 reads CAISEGRNRGQETQYF. CDR3 nucleotide sequence: TGTGCCATCAGTGAAGGCAGGAACAGGGGACAAGAGACCCAGTACTTC.

The J gene is TRBJ1-2, the V gene TRBV18; 8 nucleotides match TRBD1. Germline CDR1 KGHSH, CDR2 LQKENI. J gave up 5 bases and V 1 base, and 9 bases lay outside the gene matches. There are 16 residues in the CDR3. The CDR3 nucleotides are TGTGCCAGCTCACCACTTTCGAGCCAGGGGGCTTATGGCTACACCTTC. The encoded protein is CASSPLSSQGAYGYTF.

The chain employs TRBV6-5 and TRBJ2-1; D ambiguous. V dropped 6 bases and J dropped 4 bases, with 4 bases sitting between them. The CDR3 has 11 residues. Germline-derived CDR1 and CDR2 are MNHEY and SVGAGI. As DNA, the CDR3 is TGTGCCAGCAGACTATACAATGAGCAGTTCTTC. It is translated as CASRLYNEQFF.

The V and J genes are TRBV6-5 and TRBJ2-7, with a weak D call TRBD1 (5 bases). The CDR3 has 14 amino acids. V was clipped by 0 bases and J by 4 bases, with 10 bases between them. Germline V lookup: CDR1 MNHEY, CDR2 SVGAGI. CDR3 sequence: CASSYSNRWYEQYF. CDR3 coding DNA: TGTGCCAGCAGTTACTCCAACAGGTGGTACGAGCAGTACTTC.

J is TRBJ1-2 and V is TRBV21-1; TRBD1 is taken as the D call from the table, unchecked against the DNA. TRBV21-1 is shown as a pseudogene. There are 14 residues in the CDR3. The CDR3 loop is CASSWGDRGRLGTF. DNA of the CDR3: TGTGCCAGCAGCTGGGGCGACAGGGGGCGCTTAGGCACCTTC.

The chain couples TRBV28 to TRBJ2-1; 7 positions agree with TRBD2. Germline-derived CDR1 and CDR2 are MDHEN and SYDVKM. The CDR3 covers 15 residues. Trimming at V came to 7 bases and at J to 2 bases, leaving 8 bases not matched to a gene. CDR3 residues: CASTPSGTPYNEQFF. The CDR3 DNA is TGTGCCAGCACCCCTAGCGGAACCCCCTACAATGAGCAGTTCTTC. Variable domain in full (rest from reference TRBV28 and TRBJ2-1): DVKVTQSSRYLVKRTGEKVFLECVQDMDHENMFWYRQDPGLGLRLIYFSYDVKMKEKGDIPEGYSVSREKKERFSLILESASTNQTSMYLCASTPSGTPYNEQFFGPGTRLTVL.

This clone was picked up one time. The chain joins TRBV2 to TRBJ2-5; D may be TRBD1 (5 bases). Trimming shortened V by 6 bases and J by 5 bases, and 16 bases separated the two germline ends. CDR1 SNHLY and CDR2 FYNNEI come from the germline V gene. This CDR3 comprises 14 residues. CDR3 protein: CASSQTVPGETQYF. Here the CDR3 DNA reads TGTGCCAGCAGCCAGACAGTTCCCGGCGAGACCCAGTACTTC.

Here the CDR3 DNA reads TGTGCCATCAGTGCCCCTTTGGAGACCCAGTACTTC. Translating it yields CAISAPLETQYF. This sequence joins TRBV10-3 and TRBJ2-5; D uncertain. V lost 4 bases to trimming and J lost 5 bases, with 8 bases between them. The CDR3 covers 12 residues. Germline V lookup: CDR1 ENHRY, CDR2 SYGVKD.

The CDR3, as DNA: TGTGCCAGTAGTTTAGCGGGAAGCACAGATACGCAGTATTTT. Translation gives CASSLAGSTDTQYF. V usage is TRBV19 and J usage is TRBJ2-3; 8 bases line up with TRBD2. Germline CDR1 reads LNHDA; CDR2 reads SQIVND (reference sequence). V shed 5 bases, J shed 0 bases, and the junction held 1 base outside the gene matches. The CDR3 is 14 amino acids.

The DNA for the CDR3 is TGTGCCAGCAGCCCGCCAGGGGGCGGGCAGTACGTC. This gives the protein CASSPPGGGQYV. V usage is TRBV7-9 and J usage is TRBJ2-7, with 8 positions matching TRBD1. CDR3 length equals 12 residues. The germline V gene has CDR1 SEHNR and CDR2 FQNEAQ (reference sequence). J gave up 9 bases and V 5 bases, and 6 bases lay outside the gene matches.

The chain couples TRBV2 to TRBJ2-1; TRBD2 is a possible D gene (6 bases). The V end was cut by 0 bases, the J end by 8 bases, with 14 bases between. CDR1 SNHLY and CDR2 FYNNEI come from the germline V gene. The CDR3 spans 15 residues. The DNA for the CDR3 is TGTGCCAGCAGTGAAGCGCAACTAGCCGCCGATGAGCAGTTCTTC. Translated: CASSEAQLAADEQFF. Drawing the rest from reference TRBV2 and TRBJ2-1, the complete variable domain is EPEVTQTPSHQVTQMGQEVILRCVPISNHLYFYWYRQILGQKVEFLVSFYNNEISEKSEIFDDQFSVERPDGSNFTLKIRSTKLEDSAMYFCASSEAQLAADEQFFGPGTRLTVL.

In DNA, the CDR3 is TGTGCCAGCAGCCCACGGGGGTCCCTCATCTCCTACAATGAGCAGTTCTTC. The encoded protein is CASSPRGSLISYNEQFF. This chain joins TRBV7-6 and TRBJ2-1, with a possible D match to TRBD2 (6 bases). V lost 5 bases, J lost 0 bases, and 17 bases lay in between. This CDR3 contains 17 residues. The V gene's germline CDR1 is SGHVS and CDR2 FNYEAQ.

V and J are TRBV6-1 and TRBJ2-1; D not resolved. Per germline, CDR1 MNHNS and CDR2 SASEGT. Trimming cost V 1 base and J 2 bases, with 12 bases left between them. The CDR3 spans 16 residues. CDR3 nucleotides: TGTGCCAGCAGTGAAGAGATACTGTTAGCCTACAATGAGCAGTTCTTC. Translating it yields CASSEEILLAYNEQFF.

This CDR3 is CAISVESTGYTF. The CDR3 nucleotides are TGTGCCATCAGTGTTGAGTCCACTGGCTACACCTTC. The gene calls are TRBV10-3 and TRBJ1-2; no clear D gene. Germline CDR1 is ENHRY and CDR2 is SYGVKD. The V end lost 4 bases, the J end lost 7 bases, and 10 bases lay between the germline ends. The CDR3 consists of 12 residues.

This chain uses TRBV28 with TRBJ1-1, with a tentative D call TRBD1 (5 bases). The CDR3 has 14 residues. Trimming pared 1 base from V and 2 bases from J, leaving 8 bases between. The germline CDR1 and CDR2 sequences are MDHEN and SYDVKM. The CDR3 sequence: CASSLLQVNTEAFF. The DNA for the CDR3 is TGTGCCAGCAGTTTATTACAGGTAAACACTGAAGCTTTCTTT.

The V call is TRBV4-2, the J call TRBJ1-2; D is uncertain. The ends were cut back, 1 base at V and 8 bases at J, with 11 bases in the middle. CDR3 size: 13 residues. Germline CDR1 reads LGHNA; CDR2 reads YNFKEQ. CDR3 nucleotides: TGTGCCAGCAGCCAAGTTTTGGAGGTGGGCTACACCTTC. Encoded protein: CASSQVLEVGYTF.